This TCR beta chain derives from a study of T cells after posttransplantation cyclophosphamide. V was pared by 8 bases and J by 2 bases, with 13 bases between. Germline V lookup: CDR1 GTSNPN, CDR2 SVGIG (reference sequence). The CDR3 contains 13 residues. Many counts were recorded for this clone. No antigen is known for it. Study outcomes and limitations: Later blood repertoires were often dominated by clones from the donor CD8+ memory compartment. TRB overlap between skin or GI tissue T cells and blood was limited.

TCRdb's copy holds only in-frame clones and misses some; the assay was immunoSEQ multiplex PCR. The sample was found to contain tens of thousands of clones, and every one recurs. The chain recombines TRBV30 with TRBJ2-1; the D is unclear. This clonotype was sampled from a man in his forties in good health, CMV-negative, and a related stem cell transplant donor. Sequencing input: PBMCs. The CDR3 loop is CATQQSPYNEQFF. The CDR3 bases are TGTGCCACACAACAGTCACCCTACAATGAGCAGTTCTTC. Filled out from reference TRBV30 and TRBJ2-1, the complete variable domain reads SQTIHQWPATLVQPVGSPLSLECTVEGTSNPNLYWYRQAAGRGLQLLFYSVGIGQISSEVPQNLSASRPQDRQFILSSKKLLLSDSGFYLCATQQSPYNEQFFGPGTRLTVL.